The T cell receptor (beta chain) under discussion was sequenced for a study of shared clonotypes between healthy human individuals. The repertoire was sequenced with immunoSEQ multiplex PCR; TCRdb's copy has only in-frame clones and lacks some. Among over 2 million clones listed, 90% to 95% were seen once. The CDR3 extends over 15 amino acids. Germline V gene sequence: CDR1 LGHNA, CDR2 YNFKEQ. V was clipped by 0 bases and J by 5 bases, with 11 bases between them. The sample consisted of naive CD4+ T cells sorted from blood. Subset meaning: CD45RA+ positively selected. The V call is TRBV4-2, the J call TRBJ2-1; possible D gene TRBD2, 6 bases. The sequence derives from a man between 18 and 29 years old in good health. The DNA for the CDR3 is TGTGCCAGCAGCCAAGAGGGAGGACGGAACAATGAGCAGTTCTTC. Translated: CASSQEGGRNNEQFF.